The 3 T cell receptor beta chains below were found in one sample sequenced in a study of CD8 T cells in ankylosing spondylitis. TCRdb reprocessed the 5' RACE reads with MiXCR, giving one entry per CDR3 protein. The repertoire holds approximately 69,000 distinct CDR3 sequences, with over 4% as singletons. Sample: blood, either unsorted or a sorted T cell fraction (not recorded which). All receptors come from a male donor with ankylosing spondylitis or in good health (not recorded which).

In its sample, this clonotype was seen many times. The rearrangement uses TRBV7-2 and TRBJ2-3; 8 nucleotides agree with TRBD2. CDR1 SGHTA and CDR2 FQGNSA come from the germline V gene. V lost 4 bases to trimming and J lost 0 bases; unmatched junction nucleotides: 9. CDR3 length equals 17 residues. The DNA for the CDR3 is TGTGCCAGCAGCTCACGGTTAGCGGGGATGAGCACAGATACGCAGTATTTT. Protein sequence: CASSSRLAGMSTDTQYF.

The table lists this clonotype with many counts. The CDR3 region is CASSLSPGETQYF. CDR3 DNA: TGTGCCAGCAGCTTAAGTCCAGGGGAGACCCAGTACTTC. The V and J genes are TRBV7-2 and TRBJ2-5, with a weak D call TRBD1 (5 bases). The CDR3 consists of 13 residues. The V gene's germline CDR1 is SGHTA and CDR2 FQGNSA. V was cut by 2 bases and J by 5 bases, with 9 bases left in between.

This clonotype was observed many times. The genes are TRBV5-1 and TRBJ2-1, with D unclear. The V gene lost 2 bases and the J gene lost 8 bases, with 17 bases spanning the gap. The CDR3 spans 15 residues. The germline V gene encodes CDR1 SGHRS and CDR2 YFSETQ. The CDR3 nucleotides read TGCGCCAGCAGCTTAATAACCGGGTCCGCCTATGAGCAGTTCTTC. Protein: CASSLITGSAYEQFF.